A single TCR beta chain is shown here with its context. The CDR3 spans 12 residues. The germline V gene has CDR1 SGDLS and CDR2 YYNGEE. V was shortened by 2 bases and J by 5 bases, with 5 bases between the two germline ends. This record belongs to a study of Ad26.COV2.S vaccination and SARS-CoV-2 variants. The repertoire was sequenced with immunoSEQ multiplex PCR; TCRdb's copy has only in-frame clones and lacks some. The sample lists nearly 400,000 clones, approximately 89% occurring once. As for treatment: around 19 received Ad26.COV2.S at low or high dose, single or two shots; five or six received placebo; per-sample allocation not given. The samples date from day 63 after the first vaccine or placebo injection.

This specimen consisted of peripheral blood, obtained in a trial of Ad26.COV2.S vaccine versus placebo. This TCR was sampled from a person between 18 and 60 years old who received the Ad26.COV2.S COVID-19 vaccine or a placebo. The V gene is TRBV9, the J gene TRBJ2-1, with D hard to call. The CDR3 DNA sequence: TGTGCCAGCAGCGTGACTGACAATGAGCAGTTCTTC. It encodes CASSVTDNEQFF.